The present T cell receptor (beta chain) was sequenced within a study of cytomegalovirus exposure and HLA in healthy donors. Notes on the study in general: Published work reported that the classifier diagnosed cytomegalovirus status with high specificity and sensitivity. Some highly shared sequence variants likely arose as a pipeline artifact.

Of note for this clone: What it recognizes is unknown.

Vbeta (60) and Jbeta (13) primers were used in the PCR. Sequencing was performed with immunoSEQ multiplex PCR; in TCRdb, only in-frame clones are kept and a portion is missing. The sample lists some 200,000 clones; 70% to 80% were seen once. Trimming left V 2 bases short and J 6 bases short, with 16 bases between. The CDR3 runs 15 residues. Germline CDR1 reads GTSNPN; CDR2 reads SVGIG (reference sequence). V usage is TRBV30 and J usage is TRBJ2-2; D is uncertain. The sample comprised PBMCs. The receptor was derived from a girl aged 2-10 years in good health and CMV-seronegative. CDR3 residues: CAWSRTRSWAGELFF. DNA for the CDR3: TGTGCCTGGAGTCGAACCAGGTCTTGGGCCGGGGAGCTGTTTTTT.